This T cell receptor beta chain was found in a study of cytomegalovirus exposure and HLA in healthy donors. Overall study findings and caveats: In a later analysis, TCR beta V- and J-gene trimming showed a link to a missense DCLRE1C variant. Most TCRs appeared rarely, but some public TCRs recurred in many donors. In an earlier analysis, productive rearrangement rates for most beta V segments clustered near 87% or 30%.

A multiplex PCR was run with 60 Vbeta primers and 13 Jbeta primers. Measured with immunoSEQ multiplex PCR; TCRdb has only the in-frame clones, and not every one. Of about 160,000 clones listed, around 74% are singletons. This CDR3 has 13 amino acids. Trimming stripped 3 bases from V and 5 bases from J, with 8 bases between. From germline, CDR1 is LNHDA and CDR2 SQIVND (reference sequence). Comments on this clone: Its antigen is not identified.

The chain combines TRBV19 with TRBJ1-5; no clear D. The specimen was PBMCs. This receptor was taken from a female donor in good health and CMV-seronegative. CDR3 sequence reads: CASSIGPDQPQHF. For the CDR3, the DNA is TGTGCCAGTAGTATTGGTCCGGATCAGCCCCAGCATTTT.